These T cell receptor beta chains were read from a single sample in a study of immune cell composition in non-small cell lung cancer. The assay was immunoSEQ multiplex PCR, and TCRdb's table has in-frame clones only and misses some. The sample holds 1,000 to 1,400 clones; 60% to 85% are singletons and the top ten take roughly 9.1%. The sample taken for sequencing was lung tumor tissue. These receptors came from a human donor with non-small cell lung cancer. CDR3s leave out the opening cysteine and the closing phenylalanine or tryptophan. A D gene is named only where the DNA matches it firmly.

CDR3,D,J,V
ASSQWQANSPLH,.,TRBJ1-6,TRBV4-2
ASSGWDTGGTDTQY,.,TRBJ2-3,TRBV5-1
ASHEVGTGPYEQY,TRBD1,TRBJ2-7,TRBV28
ASSNAGYRTGELF,.,TRBJ2-2,TRBV11-3
ASGDYREDTYEQY,.,TRBJ2-7,TRBV2
ASSLDGDYSNQPQH,.,TRBJ1-5,TRBV11-2
ASSRGLLSSYEQY,.,TRBJ2-7,TRBV14
ASSPVNGGEQY,.,TRBJ2-7,TRBV18
ASSQDRRYTDTQY,TRBD1,TRBJ2-3,TRBV5-6
ASSVFRVGNYGYT,.,TRBJ1-2,TRBV6-1
ASSGRDNTDTQY,.,TRBJ2-3,TRBV9
ASSVDYYGYT,.,TRBJ1-2,TRBV6-1
ASSDLHGTRITGELF,.,TRBJ2-2,TRBV9
ASSSPTTSGGDEQF,TRBD2,TRBJ2-1,TRBV27
ASSPGQGGNSPLH,.,TRBJ1-6,TRBV18
ASSNRTAGSGNTIY,.,TRBJ1-3,TRBV5-1
ASSLDPPSAGRGNTIY,.,TRBJ1-3,TRBV7-9
ASSAGQGADEQY,TRBD1,TRBJ2-7,TRBV5-1
ASSLGGTTSGEETQY,TRBD2,TRBJ2-5,TRBV5-8
ASSSGTGSYYGYT,TRBD1,TRBJ1-2,TRBV27
ATARLRTDTQY,.,TRBJ2-3,TRBV10-1
SVDYRGSVGYT,TRBD1,TRBJ1-2,TRBV29-1
ASSWTSGGSRSTDTQY,TRBD2,TRBJ2-3,TRBV7-8
ARHAKNLGTSGGARNEQF,.,TRBJ2-1,TRBV21-1
ASSQAGTTYGYT,.,TRBJ1-2,TRBV7-2
ASSLLTGDYEQY,TRBD1,TRBJ2-7,TRBV5-1
ASRQTGTGNEKLF,TRBD1,TRBJ1-4,TRBV27
ASRPSGVSNYGYT,.,TRBJ1-2,TRBV28
ATKGDIGGGINQPQH,TRBD1,TRBJ1-5,TRBV10-3
ASSTRDGKGAEAF,.,TRBJ1-1,TRBV11-2
ASSRDTESGNTIY,.,TRBJ1-3,TRBV7-2
AISAQGAGGYT,TRBD1,TRBJ1-2,TRBV10-3
ASTVSRTEAF,.,TRBJ1-1,TRBV6-1
ASRGTGGTGNTIY,TRBD1,TRBJ1-3,TRBV6-1
ASSARTSGGGTDTQY,TRBD2,TRBJ2-3,TRBV4-2
ASSAIRDSEDTQY,TRBD1,TRBJ2-3,TRBV9
ASLLRIGAPGETQY,.,TRBJ2-5,TRBV28
ASSGGSGTGTDEQY,TRBD1,TRBJ2-5,TRBV7-2
ASSLARDNQETQY,.,TRBJ2-5,TRBV19
ASSQGRGGNYGYT,TRBD1,TRBJ1-2,TRBV4-1
ASSPPSGRLNTEAF,.,TRBJ1-1,TRBV18
ASSLAGYGYT,.,TRBJ1-2,TRBV6-5
ASSSRDRVWSPLH,TRBD1,TRBJ1-6,TRBV5-5
ASSLEPRQEQF,.,TRBJ2-1,TRBV5-1